The clone carrying this T cell receptor beta chain was recorded many times. Its antigen is currently unknown. This CDR3 is 15 amino acids long. V was trimmed by 5 bases and J by 2 bases, leaving 16 bases between them. The sample belongs to a study of T cell repertoires in cytomegalovirus infection. As for the study in general: Through public TCR beta signatures, both CMV infection and matching HLA type were indicated.

TCRdb analysed the reads with MiXCR anew, one entry per CDR3 protein. The sample has fewer than 200,000 distinct CDR3 sequences; nearly 9.5% are singletons. Study-wide findings and caveats: The study found HLA-C-restricted CMV-specific TCR beta clonotypes dominating the ex vivo response. Summed public TCR beta family frequency identified CMV carriers bearing the relevant HLA.

This chain links TRBV12-3 or TRBV12-4 with TRBJ2-7; D remains unclear. The specimen was PBMCs. The TCR was taken from a human donor in good health (CMV status not recorded). Some clones in this sample may be carry-over from other donors' samples. The CDR3 is CASSTPVGMAYEQYF. In DNA form, the CDR3 reads TGTGCCAGCAGTACCCCCGTGGGTATGGCCTACGAGCAGTACTTC.